Below are 8 T cell receptor beta chains sequenced from a single sample in a study of shared clonotypes between healthy human individuals. The protocol was immunoSEQ multiplex PCR, while the TCRdb copy is restricted to in-frame clones and leaves out a portion. The table has approximately 980,000 clones, roughly 72% seen once; the top ten hold about 1.5%. The specimen sequenced was memory CD4+ T cells sorted from blood. Stated subset: CD45RA-negative fraction. Receptors originate from a man younger than 30 in good health.

The chain combines TRBV21-1 with TRBJ2-7; the listed D gene, TRBD1, was not tested against the DNA. TRBV21-1 corresponds to a pseudogene. The CDR3 totals 12 residues. This chain's CDR3 is CASSPGTGYQYF. CDR3 coding DNA: TGTGCCAGCAGTCCCGGGACAGGCTATCAGTACTTC.

This clone was detected once. The chain joins TRBV2 to TRBJ2-3; D remains unclear. The CDR3 covers 11 residues. V was trimmed by 7 bases and J by 10 bases, leaving 12 bases between them. Germline lookup yields CDR1 SNHLY and CDR2 FYNNEI. This CDR3 reads CASTRSLAQYF. In DNA, the CDR3 is TGTGCCAGCACCCGTAGTCTCGCGCAGTATTTT.

The CDR3 sequence: CASSLLGLAGYNEQFF. The DNA for the CDR3 is TGCGCCAGCAGCCTCCTCGGACTAGCGGGGTACAATGAGCAGTTCTTC. The rearrangement uses TRBV4-1 and TRBJ2-1; TRBD2 matches 12 bases. After removal of 4 bases from V and 4 bases from J, the junction contained 5 bases not matched to a gene. The CDR3 loop spans 16 amino acids. Germline V gene data show CDR1 as MGHRA and CDR2 as YSYEKL.

This clone was recorded once. J is TRBJ1-2 and V is TRBV2; possible D gene TRBD1, 5 bases. Germline assignment: CDR1 SNHLY and CDR2 FYNNEI. Trimming left V 5 bases short and J 0 bases short, with 10 bases between. The CDR3 is 14 amino acids. In DNA form, the CDR3 reads TGTGCCAGCAGTCGACAGTTGGCTAACTATGGCTACACCTTC. Translating gives CASSRQLANYGYTF.

The chain uses TRBV28 and TRBJ2-1; TRBD1 aligns across 11 bases. The germline V gene encodes CDR1 MDHEN and CDR2 SYDVKM. V lost 7 bases, J lost 6 bases, and 8 bases stayed unmatched. The CDR3 extends over 15 amino acids. This CDR3 reads CASKMSGTGGNEQFF. CDR3 sequence (DNA): TGTGCCAGCAAAATGTCGGGGACAGGGGGCAATGAGCAGTTCTTC. The entire variable domain, with the rest obtained from reference TRBV28 and TRBJ2-1, is as follows: DVKVTQSSRYLVKRTGEKVFLECVQDMDHENMFWYRQDPGLGLRLIYFSYDVKMKEKGDIPEGYSVSREKKERFSLILESASTNQTSMYLCASKMSGTGGNEQFFGPGTRLTVL.

The gene calls are TRBV7-9 and TRBJ2-1; 11 bases fit TRBD2. CDR1 is SEHNR and CDR2 is FQNEAQ in the germline V gene (reference sequence). V was pared by 5 bases and J by 5 bases, with 5 bases of the junction left unmatched. CDR3 size: 15 residues. The chain's CDR3 is CASSALAGGNNEQFF. The CDR3 DNA sequence: TGTGCCAGCAGCGCCCTAGCGGGGGGAAACAATGAGCAGTTCTTC. Using reference TRBV7-9 and TRBJ2-1 for the parts outside the CDR3, the full variable domain is DTGVSQNPRHKITKRGQNVTFRCDPISEHNRLYWYRQTLGQGPEFLTYFQNEAQLEKSRLLSDRFSAERPKGSFSTLEIQRTEQGDSAMYLCASSALAGGNNEQFFGPGTRLTVL.

The chain is built from TRBV6-6 and TRBJ2-1, with 8 bases aligning to TRBD2. The CDR3 is made up of 15 amino acids. Germline loops: CDR1 MNHNY, CDR2 SVGAGI (reference sequence). The ends lost 0 bases at V and 14 bases at J; junction bases unmatched: 12. CDR3 nucleotide sequence: TGTGCCAGCAGTTACTCCGCTAGCGGGCCTCCCCGTGAGTTCTTC. This gives the protein CASSYSASGPPREFF.

The V and J genes are TRBV19 and TRBJ1-2; D possibly corresponds to TRBD1 (6 bases). This CDR3 comprises 14 residues. Germline values: CDR1 LNHDA, CDR2 SQIVND (reference sequence). With 7 bases removed from V and 1 base from J, the gap between germline ends came to 13 bases. As DNA, the CDR3 is TGTGCCAGTACCGCGACAGGCGATAACTATGGCTACACCTTC. Translating it yields CASTATGDNYGYTF.